The clone carrying this TCR beta chain showed up just a few times. Its specificity is unknown. It was with a sample-barcoded 5' primer and a J-beta primer mix that a second PCR of about 6 to 12 cycles was run. Each cDNA molecule received a tag from a template-switch adaptor that had 12 random nucleotides. Each CDR3 protein gets one entry after TCRdb re-called the 5' RACE reads with MiXCR. Of some 1.7 million distinct CDR3 sequences listed, approximately 28% are singletons. Between the trimmed V and J ends, which lost 1 base and 2 bases, there was a span of 15 bases. Germline V gene sequence: CDR1 SGHTA, CDR2 FQGNSA. The CDR3 totals 16 residues. This sample was taken from a study of blood T cells in healthy people across ages. General study points: With donor CMV status unknown, expanded clonotype changes were possibly confounded. One million T cells yielded diversity estimates that were considered underestimates.

The clonotype was recovered from a woman under 40 in good health. Sequenced material: blood. The rearrangement links TRBV7-2 to TRBJ2-7, with D perhaps given as TRBD1 or TRBD2 (7 bases each). CDR3 in amino acids: CASSLGPGGGTYEQYF. The CDR3 DNA sequence: TGTGCCAGCAGCTTAGGCCCAGGGGGGGGAACCTACGAGCAGTACTTC.